Listed below are T cell receptor beta chains from one sample, sequenced in a study of CD8+CD57+ T cells in acquired aplastic anemia. Each CDR3 protein gets one entry after TCRdb re-called the reads with MiXCR. This sample carries 400,000 to 600,000 distinct CDR3 sequences, around 30% of them seen once, and the ten largest clones take 0.8% to 0.85%. Sequencing used sorted CD4+, CD8+, or CD8+CD57+ T cells (not recorded which) from PBMCs. These receptors were collected from a human donor with aplastic anemia. Each CDR3 is given with its conserved first and last residue. Each record gives: V gene, clone size, J gene, CDR3 protein. Not every row has a clone size; where given, it reads once, few, many or a size class.

TRBV9	NA	TRBJ1-1	CASSVEPQNTEAFF
TRBV20-1	NA	TRBJ1-1	CSATTRVNTEAFF
TRBV19	many	TRBJ1-6	CASSIAPLRDSASPLHF
TRBV7-2	NA	TRBJ1-3	CASSSYSGQAGNTIYF
TRBV20-1	few	TRBJ2-1	CSANRLAYNEQFF
TRBV7-2	many	TRBJ2-5	CASSLAAYEETQYF
TRBV20-1	few	TRBJ2-5	CSAPGSWGTQYF
TRBV11-1	once	TRBJ2-5	CASRTHPGGQQETQYF
TRBV20-1	NA	TRBJ2-3	CSARPDSTDTQYF
TRBV10-3	NA	TRBJ1-2	CASSESRTLGYTF
TRBV10-3	many	TRBJ1-1	CAIRSRDTPTEAFF
TRBV20-1	many	TRBJ2-5	CSAPYSHGGKTQYF
TRBV19	many	TRBJ1-2	CASKTDLGMNGYTF
TRBV20-1	NA	TRBJ2-7	CSAQTSGRVDEQYF
TRBV20-1	NA	TRBJ1-5	CSARRPSGDQPQHF
TRBV6-1	NA	TRBJ1-4	CASRQGRGGEKLFF
TRBV19	many	TRBJ2-7	CASSMNGQGSYEQYF
TRBV7-2	NA	TRBJ2-5	CASSVGTGGPGETQYF
TRBV10-2	few	TRBJ1-1	CASSEPNSDPWVGAFF
TRBV5-1	few	TRBJ2-1	CASSLDDRGYYNEQFF
TRBV2	many	TRBJ2-1	CASSDGLARNEQFF
TRBV7-8	many	TRBJ1-6	CASSSGTDNSPLHF
TRBV18	few	TRBJ1-1	CASSGEERKKAFF
TRBV2	many	TRBJ2-5	CASSSSGARGTQYF
TRBV5-1	many	TRBJ2-7	CASTRDTSSYEQYF
TRBV28	NA	TRBJ2-7	CACRGLDEQYF
TRBV3-1	few	TRBJ1-6	CASSQVGEFSPLHF
TRBV5-6	NA	TRBJ2-7	CASSPGPGTAEQYF
TRBV4-2	once	TRBJ1-6	CASSQERQGGPPLHF
TRBV11-1	NA	TRBJ2-1	CASSIGRLQGEQFF
TRBV6-1	few	TRBJ2-1	CASSALAGGQYNEQFF
TRBV19	NA	TRBJ1-5	CASSIGGQSSQPQHF
TRBV13	NA	TRBJ2-5	CASSLRTEPEETQYF
TRBV19	few	TRBJ1-1	CASSMGRGKTEAFF
TRBV20-1	few	TRBJ2-1	CSARVRGSYNEQFF
TRBV5-1	few	TRBJ2-7	CASSLEGRTTYEQYF
TRBV10-3	NA	TRBJ1-2	CAIGGEGYTF
TRBV29-1	few	TRBJ1-2	CAWNEPGPPRGYTF
TRBV4-1	NA	TRBJ1-2	CASSKVYKDNGYTF
TRBV7-9	few	TRBJ1-1	CASSLYDRGLNTEAFF